Given below is one TCR beta chain in context. This specimen belongs to a study of T cell repertoires in cytomegalovirus infection. TCRdb analysed the reads with MiXCR anew, one entry per CDR3 protein. The profile shows nearly 650,000 distinct CDR3 sequences, 20% to 25% of them singletons. V was trimmed by 3 bases and J by 1 base, leaving 15 bases between them. Germline CDR1 reads SQVTM; CDR2 reads ANQGSEA. CDR3 length: 15 amino acids. Sequenced sample: CD8+ T cells from PBMCs. The clonotype originates from a human donor in good health (CMV status not recorded). Some clones in this sample may be carry-over from other donors' samples. This chain uses TRBV29-1 with TRBJ1-2; D possibly corresponds to TRBD1 (6 bases). CDR3 residues: CSVEIPGQLNYGYTF. The CDR3 DNA is TGCAGCGTTGAGATACCGGGACAACTTAACTATGGCTACACCTTC.